The clone carrying this TCR beta chain was detected only once. The antigen remains undetermined. Primers: 60 Vbeta forward and 13 Jbeta reverse. TCRdb's copy holds only in-frame clones and misses some; the assay was immunoSEQ multiplex PCR. In the table there are some 90,000 clones, around 71% of which are singletons. This entry belongs to a study of cytomegalovirus exposure and HLA in healthy donors. Findings of the study overall: Several of the most significant clusters appeared, in a later analysis, to be linked to common viral pathogens. Follow-up analysis found HLA locus-dependent TCR association rates, highest for DRB1 and lowest for HLA-C. Earlier findings revealed that most TCR beta V segments proved productive either about 90% or about 30% of the time. When analyzed later, a missense DCLRE1C variant was found to be linked to TCR beta V- and J-gene trimming.

Sequenced material: PBMCs. The sequence derives from a man between 60 and 70 years old in good health and CMV-seronegative.

In nucleotides, the CDR3 is TGTGCCAGCAGTGATTCCCGGGGGAGCTACTATGGCTACACCTTC. It specifies CASSDSRGSYYGYTF. J is TRBJ1-2 and V is TRBV6-1; the D gene is possibly TRBD1 (5 bases). Per the germline V gene, CDR1 is MNHNS and CDR2 is SASEGT. V was clipped by 3 bases and J by 3 bases, with 14 bases between them. The CDR3 extends over 15 amino acids.